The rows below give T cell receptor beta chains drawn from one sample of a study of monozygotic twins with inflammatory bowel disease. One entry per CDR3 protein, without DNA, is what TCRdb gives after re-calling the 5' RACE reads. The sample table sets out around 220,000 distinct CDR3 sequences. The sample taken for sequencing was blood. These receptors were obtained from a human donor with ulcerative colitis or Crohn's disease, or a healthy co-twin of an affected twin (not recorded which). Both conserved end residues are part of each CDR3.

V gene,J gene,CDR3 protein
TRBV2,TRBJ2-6,CASRALAGEGPGANVLTF
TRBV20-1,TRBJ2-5,CSARELVGETQYF
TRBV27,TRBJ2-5,CASSSSGGGETQYF
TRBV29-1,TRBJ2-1,CSVELLAGPLFF
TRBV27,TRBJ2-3,CASSSDRAQYF
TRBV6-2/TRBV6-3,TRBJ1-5,CASSLLSNQPQHF
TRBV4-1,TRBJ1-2,CASSPQGFVDGYTF
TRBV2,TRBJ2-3,CASSTLAGNTDTQYF
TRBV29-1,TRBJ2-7,CSVVGTGLTYEQYF
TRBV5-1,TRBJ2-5,CASRTGLAEEETQYF
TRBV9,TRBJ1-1,CASSSMTVNTEAFF
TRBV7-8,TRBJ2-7,CASSSLGEEGKYEQYF
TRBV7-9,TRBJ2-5,CASSFSFEETQYF
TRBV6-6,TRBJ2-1,CASTWVGREQFF